Here is one T cell receptor beta chain with its context. Its cognate antigen has yet to be identified. Nothing much larger sits one base from this clone, and base qualities are not available. Reading the germline V gene gives CDR1 MDHEN and CDR2 SYDVKM. Inclusive of the bounding cysteine and phenylalanine, the CDR3 is 12 residues long. Left in the record is the CDR3 DNA by itself, 36 bases read in frame from the first base. V gives up 8 bases and J gives up 8 bases, and the segment between their germline ends measures 15 bases. Donors were healthy HIV-negative adults with no recently reported acute infections or vaccinations. All donors were Caucasian adults living in Nashville, Tennessee, USA. CD4+ T cells were enriched through magnetic negative selection, after which naive cells were positively selected on CD45RA and the remaining negative fraction served as the memory subset. Blood was collected by leukapheresis, and PBMCs were isolated by Ficoll-Histopaque density gradient centrifugation and then cryopreserved in liquid nitrogen vapor phase. Analytical flow cytometry was used to check the purity and quantity of every magnetically sorted T cell population. Genomic DNA was isolated from each sorted fraction and quantified by UV absorbance on a Nanodrop 2000c.

TCR CDR3 regions were amplified from genomic DNA by multiplex PCR using the deep immunoSEQ assay. Extracted genomic DNA from each cell subset was spread evenly across all wells of several immunoSEQ 96-well plates, with each plate serving as a replicate. For sorted subsets, about 200 ng genomic DNA, equal to some 30,000 T cell genomes, was loaded into each replicate PCR. Purified libraries were measured with a Qubit 3.0 fluorometer, size-checked on a Bioanalyzer 2100, and measured again with the KAPA Library Quantification kit. A separate single-read 150-cycle Illumina NextSeq 550 flow cell was used to sequence each immunoSEQ 96-well plate. The original pipeline was this. Because only junctional sequences without quality scores were contained in the immunoSEQ output, filtering matching that applied to full-length reads could not be performed. Sequences were annotated with PyIR, a Python wrapper for IgBLAST v1.9, and V/J genes and CDR3 were assigned using IMGT germline references. Reads with weak V/J assignments (E-value above 1e-6), missing CDR3, stop codons, out-of-frame junctions, or ambiguous translated residues were removed. V3J clonotypes were defined as sequences sharing an identical inferred V gene, J gene, and CDR3 amino acid sequence. The percentage overlap between two repertoires was calculated by dividing the number of shared unique clonotypes by the size of the smaller repertoire. Richness of each repertoire was evaluated using RTK rarefaction, the Chao1 estimator, and Recon v2.1 estimates of unobserved clonotypes. For all TCRbeta clonotypes obtained by the gDNA method from four donors, generation probabilities were computed with OLGA. In its TCRdb copy, this immuneACCESS table keeps in-frame sequences only and misses some clones. Where compared with another copy, unresolved V genes explain less than half of these, and the others have no known cause. That table supplies the V and J calls and clone size; D and trimming were determined from the DNA. The sample table lists approximately 1,500,000 clones, around 98% of them with a count of one. The ten top clones hold about 0.42% of the sample.

This sample stems from a study of shared clonotypes between healthy human individuals (dated by TCRdb to about 2020). Context from the whole study: A few men and two women, aged 18 to 49 years, made up the cohort. For each donor, CD4 naive and CD4 memory were each given three plates, CD8 naive was given two plates, and CD8 memory was given one plate. Blood TCR repertoires of five healthy adults were deeply sequenced to estimate repertoire size and the extent of clonotype sharing between individuals. To increase sequencing depth and limit assay-specific biases, different laboratories used diverse techniques to prepare libraries and sequence TCR repertoires. Between about 0.8 and 9.5 billion PBMCs per donor were obtained by leukapheresis. Overall study outcomes, separate from this receptor: Larger estimated clonotype richness was generally found for naive subsets than for memory subsets. Clonotypes shared by all four sorted-subset donors showed higher generation probabilities than non-shared clonotypes. Pairwise subsampling indicated that sequencing depth was expected to affect the degree of clonotype sharing among donors. Sampling was restricted to blood, and TCR repertoires in tissue are likely to differ from TCR repertoires in blood. Across a handful of donors, around 5% of naive CD4, roughly 3.5% of naive CD8, about 2% of memory CD4, and 0.4% of memory CD8 clonotypes were shared. Rarefaction of sorted-subset datasets indicated incomplete sequencing despite the large sequencing depth. Because the study included a small number of donors, the genetic and exposure-history diversity represented was limited.

This sequence uses TRBV28 and TRBJ1-2, and perhaps TRBD1 as D gene, on 5 matching bases. The receptor was isolated from a man aged 25 to 40 in good health. Specimen: naive CD4+ T cells sorted from blood. The cell subset or site label, read with the paper, signifies: CD45RA+ positively selected. The DNA is TGTGCCAGCGTGGGGACCGCTGCAGGCTACACCTTC. It translates to CASVGTAAGYTF.